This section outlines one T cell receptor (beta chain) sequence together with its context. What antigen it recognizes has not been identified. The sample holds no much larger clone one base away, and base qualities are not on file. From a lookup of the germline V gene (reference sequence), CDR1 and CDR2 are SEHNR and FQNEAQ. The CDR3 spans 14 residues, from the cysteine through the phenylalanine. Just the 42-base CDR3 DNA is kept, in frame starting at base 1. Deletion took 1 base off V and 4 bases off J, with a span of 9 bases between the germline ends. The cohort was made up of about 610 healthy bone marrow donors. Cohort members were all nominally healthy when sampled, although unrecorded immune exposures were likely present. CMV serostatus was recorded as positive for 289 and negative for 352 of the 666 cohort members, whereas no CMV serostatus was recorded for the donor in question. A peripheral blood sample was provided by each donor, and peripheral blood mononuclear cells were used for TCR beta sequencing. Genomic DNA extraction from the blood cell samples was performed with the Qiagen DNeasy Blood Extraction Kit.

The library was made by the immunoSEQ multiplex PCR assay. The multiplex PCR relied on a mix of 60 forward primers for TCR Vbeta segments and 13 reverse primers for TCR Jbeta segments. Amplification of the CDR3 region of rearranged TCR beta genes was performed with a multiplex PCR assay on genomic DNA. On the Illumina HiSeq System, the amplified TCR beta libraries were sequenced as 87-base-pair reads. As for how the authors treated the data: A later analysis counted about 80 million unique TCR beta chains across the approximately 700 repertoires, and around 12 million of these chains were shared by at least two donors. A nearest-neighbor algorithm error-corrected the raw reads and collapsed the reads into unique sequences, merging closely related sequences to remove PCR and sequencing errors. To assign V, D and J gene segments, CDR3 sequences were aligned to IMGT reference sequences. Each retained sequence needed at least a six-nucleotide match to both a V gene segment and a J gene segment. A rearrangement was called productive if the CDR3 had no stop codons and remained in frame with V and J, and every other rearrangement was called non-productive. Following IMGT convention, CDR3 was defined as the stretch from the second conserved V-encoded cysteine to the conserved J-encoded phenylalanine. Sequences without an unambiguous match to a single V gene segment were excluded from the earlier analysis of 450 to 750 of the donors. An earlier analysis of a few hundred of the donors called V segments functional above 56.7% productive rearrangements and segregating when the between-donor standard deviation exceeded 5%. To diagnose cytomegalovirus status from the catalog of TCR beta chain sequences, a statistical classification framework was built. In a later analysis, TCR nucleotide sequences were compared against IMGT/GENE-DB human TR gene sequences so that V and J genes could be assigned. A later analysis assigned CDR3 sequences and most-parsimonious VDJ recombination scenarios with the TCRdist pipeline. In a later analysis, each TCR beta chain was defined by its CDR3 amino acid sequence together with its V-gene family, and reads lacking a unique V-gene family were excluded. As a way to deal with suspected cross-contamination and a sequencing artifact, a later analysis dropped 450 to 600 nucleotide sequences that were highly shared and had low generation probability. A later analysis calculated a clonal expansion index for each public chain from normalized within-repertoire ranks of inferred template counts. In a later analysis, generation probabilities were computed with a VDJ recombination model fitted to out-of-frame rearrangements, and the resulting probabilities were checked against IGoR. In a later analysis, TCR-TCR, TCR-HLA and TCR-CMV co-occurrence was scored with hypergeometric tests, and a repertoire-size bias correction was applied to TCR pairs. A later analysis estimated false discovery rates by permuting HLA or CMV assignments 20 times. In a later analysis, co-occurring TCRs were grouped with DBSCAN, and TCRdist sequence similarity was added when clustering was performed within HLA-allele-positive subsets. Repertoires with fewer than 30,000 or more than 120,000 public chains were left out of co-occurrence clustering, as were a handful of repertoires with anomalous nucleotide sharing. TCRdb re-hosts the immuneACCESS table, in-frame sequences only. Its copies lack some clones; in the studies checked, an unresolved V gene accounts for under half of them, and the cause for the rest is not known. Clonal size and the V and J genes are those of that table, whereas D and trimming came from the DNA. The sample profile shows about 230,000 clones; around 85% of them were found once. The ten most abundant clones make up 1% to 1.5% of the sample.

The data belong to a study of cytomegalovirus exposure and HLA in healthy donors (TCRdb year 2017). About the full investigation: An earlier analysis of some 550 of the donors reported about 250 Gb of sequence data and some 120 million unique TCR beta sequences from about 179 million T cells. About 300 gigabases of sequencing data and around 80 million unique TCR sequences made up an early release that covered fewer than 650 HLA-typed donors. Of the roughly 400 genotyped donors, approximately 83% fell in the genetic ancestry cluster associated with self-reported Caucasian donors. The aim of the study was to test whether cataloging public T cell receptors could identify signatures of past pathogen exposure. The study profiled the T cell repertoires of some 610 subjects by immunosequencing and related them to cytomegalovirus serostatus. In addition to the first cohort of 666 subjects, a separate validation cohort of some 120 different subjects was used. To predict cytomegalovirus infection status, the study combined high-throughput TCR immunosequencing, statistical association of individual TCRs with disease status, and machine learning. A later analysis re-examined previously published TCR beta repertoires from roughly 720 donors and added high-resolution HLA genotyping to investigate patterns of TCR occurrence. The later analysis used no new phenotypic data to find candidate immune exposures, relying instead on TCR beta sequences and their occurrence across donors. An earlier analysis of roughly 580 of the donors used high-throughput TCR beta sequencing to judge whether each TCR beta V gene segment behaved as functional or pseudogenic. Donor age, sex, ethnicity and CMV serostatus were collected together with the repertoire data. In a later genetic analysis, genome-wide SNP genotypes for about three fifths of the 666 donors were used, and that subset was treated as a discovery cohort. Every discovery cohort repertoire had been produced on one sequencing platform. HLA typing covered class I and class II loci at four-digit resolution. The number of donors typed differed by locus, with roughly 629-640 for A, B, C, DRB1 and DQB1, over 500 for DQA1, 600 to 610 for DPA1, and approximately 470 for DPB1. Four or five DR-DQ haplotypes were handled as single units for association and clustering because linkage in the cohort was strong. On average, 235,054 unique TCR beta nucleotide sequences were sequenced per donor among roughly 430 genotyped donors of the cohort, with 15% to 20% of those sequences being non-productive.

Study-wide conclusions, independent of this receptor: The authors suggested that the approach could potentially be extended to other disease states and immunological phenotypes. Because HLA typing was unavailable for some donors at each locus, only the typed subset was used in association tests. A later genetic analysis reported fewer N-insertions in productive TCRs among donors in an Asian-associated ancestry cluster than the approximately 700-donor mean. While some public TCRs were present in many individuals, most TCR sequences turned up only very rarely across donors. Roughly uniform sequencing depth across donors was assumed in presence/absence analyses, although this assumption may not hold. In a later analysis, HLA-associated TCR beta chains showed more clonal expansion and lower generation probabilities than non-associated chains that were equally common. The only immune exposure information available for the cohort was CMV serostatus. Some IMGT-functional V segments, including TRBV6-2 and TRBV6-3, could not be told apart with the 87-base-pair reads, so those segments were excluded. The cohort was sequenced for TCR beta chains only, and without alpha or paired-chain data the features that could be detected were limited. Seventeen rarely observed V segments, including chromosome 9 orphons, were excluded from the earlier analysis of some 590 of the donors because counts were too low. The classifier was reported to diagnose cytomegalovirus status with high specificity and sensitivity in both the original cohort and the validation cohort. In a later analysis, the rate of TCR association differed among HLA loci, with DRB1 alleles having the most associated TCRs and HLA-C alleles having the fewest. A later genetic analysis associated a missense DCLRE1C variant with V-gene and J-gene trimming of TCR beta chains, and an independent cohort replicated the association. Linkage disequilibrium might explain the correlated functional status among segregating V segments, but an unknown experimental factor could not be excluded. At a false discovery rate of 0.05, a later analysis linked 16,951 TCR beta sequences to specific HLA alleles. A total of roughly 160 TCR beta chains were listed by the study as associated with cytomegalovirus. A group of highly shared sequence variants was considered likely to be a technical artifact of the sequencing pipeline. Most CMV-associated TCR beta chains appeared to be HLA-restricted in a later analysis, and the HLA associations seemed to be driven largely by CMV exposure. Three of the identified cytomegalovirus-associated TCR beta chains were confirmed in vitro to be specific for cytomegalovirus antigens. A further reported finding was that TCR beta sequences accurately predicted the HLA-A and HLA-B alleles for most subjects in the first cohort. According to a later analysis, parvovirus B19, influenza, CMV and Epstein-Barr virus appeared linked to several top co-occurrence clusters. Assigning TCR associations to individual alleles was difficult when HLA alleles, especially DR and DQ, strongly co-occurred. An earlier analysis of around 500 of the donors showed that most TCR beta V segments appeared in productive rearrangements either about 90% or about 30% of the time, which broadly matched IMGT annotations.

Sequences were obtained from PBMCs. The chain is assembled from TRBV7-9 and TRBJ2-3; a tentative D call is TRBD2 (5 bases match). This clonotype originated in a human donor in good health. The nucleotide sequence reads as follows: TGTGCCAGCAGCTTAGGAGGGCTCGCAGATACGCAGTATTTT. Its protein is CASSLGGLADTQYF.